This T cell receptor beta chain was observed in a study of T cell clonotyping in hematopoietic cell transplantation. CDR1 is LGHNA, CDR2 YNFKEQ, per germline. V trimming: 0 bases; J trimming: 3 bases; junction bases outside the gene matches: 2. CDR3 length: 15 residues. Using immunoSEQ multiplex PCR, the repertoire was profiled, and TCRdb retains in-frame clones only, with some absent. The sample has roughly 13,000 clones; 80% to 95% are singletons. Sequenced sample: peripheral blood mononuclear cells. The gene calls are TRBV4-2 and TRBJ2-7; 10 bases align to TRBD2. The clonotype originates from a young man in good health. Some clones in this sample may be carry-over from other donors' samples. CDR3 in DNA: TGTGCCAGCAGCCAAGATGGGACTAGCGACTACGAGCAGTACTTC. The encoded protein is CASSQDGTSDYEQYF.